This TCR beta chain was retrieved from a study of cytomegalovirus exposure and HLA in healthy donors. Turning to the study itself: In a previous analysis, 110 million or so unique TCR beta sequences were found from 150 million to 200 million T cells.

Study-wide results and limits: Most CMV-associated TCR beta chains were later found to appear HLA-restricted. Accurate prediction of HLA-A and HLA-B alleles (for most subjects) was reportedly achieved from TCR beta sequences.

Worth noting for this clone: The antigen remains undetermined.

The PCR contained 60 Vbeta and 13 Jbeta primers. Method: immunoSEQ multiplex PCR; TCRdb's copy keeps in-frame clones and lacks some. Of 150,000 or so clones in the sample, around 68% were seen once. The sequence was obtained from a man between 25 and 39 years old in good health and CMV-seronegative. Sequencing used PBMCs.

The CDR3 DNA is TGCGCCAGCAGCCTTGAAAGGGGAACTGAAGCTTTCTTT. Translation: CASSLERGTEAFF. The genes are TRBV4-3 and TRBJ1-1; a weak D match, TRBD1 (5 bases). CDR1 is LGHNA, CDR2 YSLEER, per germline. The V and J ends lost 4 bases and 5 bases respectively, with 11 bases between them. This CDR3 contains 13 residues.